This TCR beta chain was captured in a study of PD-1 blockade in mismatch repair-deficient tumors (dated by TCRdb to 2015 to 2018). In the study overall: Between September 2013 and September 2016, the trial enrolled approximately 87 consecutive patients with roughly twelve types of mismatch repair-deficient cancer, all of whom had received prior treatment and were progressing. Tumor-associated T cell clones in the peripheral blood of patients responding to PD-1 blockade were tracked using deep sequencing of TCR CDR3 regions.

The CDR3, from cysteine to phenylalanine, totals 16 residues. Solely the CDR3 DNA is kept, with 48 bases framed from the first base. V is pared back by 3 bases and J by 4 bases, with 19 bases lying between the germline termini. CDR1 and CDR2, looked up from the germline V gene, are SGHRS and YFSETQ. The full study reports these points: After pembrolizumab, tumor-resident clones, which were often undetectable in blood before treatment, expanded rapidly and then contracted, generally ahead of radiologic responses.

Mismatch repair deficiency was established in every enrolled patient by polymerase chain reaction or immunohistochemistry. TCR sequencing was carried out for a few patients who responded to pembrolizumab therapy. In the phase II trial, pembrolizumab PD-1 blockade was tested prospectively in advanced mismatch repair-deficient cancers, no matter which tissue of origin the cancers came from. Peripheral blood T cell samples were gathered serially, both before PD-1 blockade started and at multiple time points afterward. Blood sampling times were reported as weeks after the first pembrolizumab dose. A remark on this clone: The specificity of this receptor is unknown. The sample holds no much larger clone one base away, and base qualities are not on file.

The receptor library was made with the immunoSEQ multiplex PCR assay. TCRdb took this table from immuneACCESS and kept in-frame rearrangements with V and J called. Such tables lack part of the clones; where checked against another copy, unresolved V genes explain under half of the gap, and the rest is unexplained. The sample has around 110,000 clones on record, around 80% of them singletons. Clones ranked in the top ten supply approximately 5% of the sample. The clonotype was recovered from an adult with mismatch repair-deficient cancer. The material sequenced was peripheral blood, taken just over 59 weeks after starting pembrolizumab. Recombination connected TRBV5-1 to TRBJ2-5; the D gene is perhaps TRBD2, from 5 matching bases. The bases read TGCGCCAGCAGCTCCCGTTCTTCAGCGGTCGGAGAGACCCAGTACTTC. Its protein reads: CASSSRSSAVGETQYF.